These 7 T cell receptor beta chains were sequenced from one sample in a study of CD8 T cells in Susac syndrome. An input of about 0.45 to 1 ug of RNA was subjected to reverse transcription using random hexamers. In TCRdb, the immunoSEQ multiplex PCR reads were re-called with MiXCR into one record per CDR3 protein. Among under 110,000 distinct CDR3 sequences, roughly 94% were seen once, and the ten largest hold about 0.42%. The specimen sequenced was CD8+ T cells from PBMCs. The receptors were gathered from a human donor with Susac syndrome.

Note on this clonotype: The junction differs from germline at one of its ends, possibly a read error. The chain links TRBV12-3 or TRBV12-4 to TRBJ2-1; 10 nucleotides match TRBD2. There are 11 residues in the CDR3. CDR3: CASSLAGAQVF. CDR3 nucleotide sequence: TGTGCCAGCAGTCTAGCGGGGGCTCAGGTCTTC.

The J gene is TRBJ2-7, the V gene TRBV12-3 or TRBV12-4; D is uncertain. The V and J ends lost 3 bases and 4 bases respectively, with 10 bases between them. The CDR3 has 13 residues. CDR3 amino acids: CASSFKSVYEQYF. The CDR3, as DNA: TGTGCCAGCAGTTTTAAGTCAGTTTACGAGCAGTACTTC.

This clonotype has only one observation. This chain uses TRBV29-1 with TRBJ2-1; 8 positions match TRBD2. V was clipped by 4 bases and J by 3 bases; unmatched bases: 2. The germline V gene has CDR1 SQVTM and CDR2 ANQGSEA. CDR3 length: 13 residues. CDR3 amino acids: CSVVSGGYNEQFF. Here the CDR3 DNA reads TGCAGCGTTGTCAGCGGGGGCTACAATGAGCAGTTCTTC.

The CDR3 region is CASGLGTSAYEQYF. CDR3 coding DNA: TGTGCTAGTGGTTTGGGGACTAGCGCGTACGAGCAGTACTTC. The V call is TRBV12-5, the J call TRBJ2-7; 9 bases align to TRBD2. The CDR3 sequence is 14 residues long. J lost 4 bases, V lost 1 base, and 2 bases had no gene match. Looked up from germline, CDR1 is LGHNT and CDR2 is FRNRAP.

Written as DNA, the CDR3 is TGTGCCAGCAGGAGTACTAGCTCCGGGGAGCTGTTTTTT. Its protein product is CASRSTSSGELFF. The J gene is TRBJ2-2, the V gene TRBV12-3 or TRBV12-4; a weak D match, TRBD2 (6 bases). The CDR3 contains 13 residues. The V gene lost 6 bases and the J gene lost 6 bases, with 11 bases spanning the gap.

The chain links TRBV5-1 to TRBJ1-3; D gene unclear. The germline V gene has CDR1 SGHRS and CDR2 YFSETQ. The CDR3 runs to 14 residues. V lost 4 bases and J 4 bases, leaving 12 bases between the germline ends. The CDR3 bases are TGCGCCAGCAGCCCAGAGCGGCAAGGAAACACCATATATTTT. Translation gives CASSPERQGNTIYF.

The rearrangement uses TRBV7-9 and TRBJ1-3, with D maybe TRBD1 (5 bases). Trimming shortened V by 3 bases and J by 0 bases, and 12 bases separated the two germline ends. Germline V gene data show CDR1 as SEHNR and CDR2 as FQNEAQ (reference sequence). The CDR3 consists of 16 residues. This CDR3 reads CASSFNRTFSGNTIYF. The CDR3 DNA reads TGTGCCAGCAGCTTTAACAGGACATTCTCTGGAAACACCATATATTTT.